The 16 T cell receptor beta chains below were found in one sample sequenced in a study of T-cell memory formation after mild COVID-19 (dated by TCRdb to the early 2020s). Library generation was performed with 5' RACE. Sequencing used an Illumina NovaSeq 6000. TCRdb's own reprocessing of the public reads used fastp at Q25 and MiXCR and kept productive beta chains. Every distinct CDR3 protein forms one entry, paired with its most common genes and DNA. Counted in this sample were roughly 150,000 distinct CDR3 sequences; 13% of them appeared once. Clones ranked in the top ten supply 3.3% of the sample. The material sequenced was PBMCs or a T cell subset sorted from them (not recorded which). These receptor sequences come from a man aged 18 to 29 who had mild COVID-19 (a few samples of this study predate the infection). The sample titles of this study are shuffled in the database, so cell type and time point are left out; the donor was told from shared clones.

This chain connects TRBV4-2 to TRBJ1-1, with D possibly TRBD1 on 5 matching bases. The germline V gene has CDR1 LGHNA and CDR2 YNFKEQ. The V end lost 0 bases, the J end lost 2 bases, and 10 bases lay between the germline ends. The CDR3 is made up of 15 amino acids. The CDR3 nucleotides are TGTGCCAGCAGCCAAGAAGGGGCAGTAAACACTGAAGCTTTCTTT. This gives the protein CASSQEGAVNTEAFF.

Here the CDR3 DNA reads TGTGCCATCAGTGGGACAGGGGGGTACTACGAGCAGTACTTC. Its translation: CAISGTGGYYEQYF. This chain links TRBV10-3 with TRBJ2-7; 10 bases are shared with TRBD1. The CDR3 spans 14 residues. V shed 4 bases and J 3 bases; nucleotides not matched to a gene: 3. Germline assignment: CDR1 ENHRY and CDR2 SYGVKD.

This clonotype came up a few times. V and J are TRBV5-1 and TRBJ2-5; D might be TRBD1 (6 bases). Trimming removed 4 bases from V and 6 bases from J, with 19 bases in between. The germline V gene encodes CDR1 SGHRS and CDR2 YFSETQ. The CDR3 extends over 15 amino acids. For the CDR3, the DNA is TGCGCCAGCAGCGCCCCAAACCGCAGGGGCCAGACCCAGTACTTC. Its translation: CASSAPNRRGQTQYF. The full variable domain, rest sourced from reference TRBV5-1 and TRBJ2-5, is KAGVTQTPRYLIKTRGQQVTLSCSPISGHRSVSWYQQTPGQGLQFLFEYFSETQRNKGNFPGRFSGRQFSNSRSEMNVSTLELGDSALYLCASSAPNRRGQTQYFGPGTRLLVL.

The chain recombines TRBV7-9 with TRBJ1-6; D remains ambiguous. Germline loops: CDR1 SEHNR, CDR2 FQNEAQ (reference sequence). The CDR3 sequence is 13 residues long. V lost 3 bases to trimming and J lost 7 bases, with 7 bases between them. The CDR3 reads CASSFTANSPLHF. DNA for the CDR3: TGTGCCAGCAGCTTTACCGCCAATTCACCCCTCCACTTT.

This rearrangement joins TRBV6-5 to TRBJ2-3, with TRBD2 matching over 7 bases. This CDR3 region has 15 residues. V lost 5 bases, J lost 0 bases, and 5 bases stayed unmatched. The V gene's germline CDR1 is MNHEY and CDR2 SVGAGI. This CDR3 is CASSPGRGSTDTQYF. The CDR3 DNA reads TGTGCCAGCAGTCCCGGGCGGGGGAGCACAGATACGCAGTATTTT.

There are many counts of this clonotype. The J gene is TRBJ2-5, the V gene TRBV7-8; 7 bases align to TRBD2. V lost 1 base and J lost 5; bases outside the gene matches: 4. Germline CDR1 reads SGHVS; CDR2 reads FQNEAQ. This CDR3 region has 14 residues. This CDR3 is CASSLVGGMETQYF. The CDR3 coding sequence is TGTGCCAGCAGCTTAGTGGGGGGGATGGAGACCCAGTACTTC.

A few counts support this clonotype. The rearrangement uses TRBV14 and TRBJ2-7; no reliable D call. The CDR3 totals 15 residues. Germline V gene sequence: CDR1 SGHDN, CDR2 FVKESK. V lost 2 bases to trimming and J lost 1 base, with 12 bases between them. CDR3 in DNA: TGTGCCAGCAGCCAATTCATCGGTCAGTCCTACGAGCAGTACTTC. Protein: CASSQFIGQSYEQYF.

This clonotype was seen just once. The rearrangement uses TRBV7-2 and TRBJ1-1; D gene ambiguous. The CDR3 covers 13 residues. From germline, CDR1 is SGHTA and CDR2 FQGNSA. The ends were cut back, 5 bases at V and 0 bases at J, with 7 bases in the middle. CDR3 in amino acids: CASSPRMNTEAFF. As DNA, the CDR3 is TGTGCCAGCAGCCCCAGGATGAACACTGAAGCTTTCTTT.

This chain joins TRBV12-3 or TRBV12-4 and TRBJ1-2; 8 nucleotides match TRBD1. The CDR3 has 13 residues. The ends lost 7 bases at V and 5 bases at J; junction bases unmatched: 6. The CDR3 nucleotides are TGTGCCAGCACCTTCGGACAGGGATATGGCTACACCTTC. This codes for CASTFGQGYGYTF.

The chain recombines TRBV27 with TRBJ2-5; D gene unclear. V lost 0 bases, J lost 4 bases, and 9 bases lay in between. Germline V gene data show CDR1 as MNHEY and CDR2 as SMNVEV (reference sequence). The CDR3 has 14 amino acids. This CDR3 is CASSLSPTRETQYF. Written as DNA, the CDR3 is TGTGCCAGCAGTTTATCTCCGACTCGAGAGACCCAGTACTTC.

This clonotype appeared a few times. The chain uses TRBV5-1 and TRBJ1-6; D perhaps matches TRBD1 (5 bases). V was clipped by 4 bases and J by 5 bases, with 13 bases between them. The CDR3 runs 15 residues. Germline V gene data show CDR1 as SGHRS and CDR2 as YFSETQ. The CDR3 nucleotides read TGCGCCAGCAGCGGGGGGACCGCTAATAATTCACCCCTCCACTTT. This translates into CASSGGTANNSPLHF. Looking up the rest from reference TRBV5-1 and TRBJ1-6 gives the full variable domain: KAGVTQTPRYLIKTRGQQVTLSCSPISGHRSVSWYQQTPGQGLQFLFEYFSETQRNKGNFPGRFSGRQFSNSRSEMNVSTLELGDSALYLCASSGGTANNSPLHFGNGTRLTVT.

This clonotype was detected ten times or more. The chain carries TRBV7-2 and TRBJ2-3; D is uncertain. The CDR3 length is 12 residues. CDR1 and CDR2 from the germline V gene are SGHTA and FQGNSA. V was cut by 6 bases and J by 6 bases, with 10 bases left in between. The CDR3 sequence is CASSFRADTQYF. The CDR3 nucleotides read TGTGCCAGCAGTTTCCGTGCTGATACGCAGTATTTT.

A few counts support this clonotype. V is TRBV6-2 or TRBV6-3 and J is TRBJ2-3; 7 bases align to TRBD1. CDR3 length equals 14 residues. Per germline, CDR1 MNHEY and CDR2 SVGEGT. Trimming took 8 bases from V and 4 from J; bases not matched to a gene: 9. The CDR3 reads CASLTGTVSDTQYF. DNA of the CDR3: TGTGCCAGCCTAACCGGGACAGTGTCAGATACGCAGTATTTT.

This sequence joins TRBV5-1 and TRBJ1-4; 7 bases match TRBD1. The CDR3 totals 15 residues. V dropped 1 base and J dropped 5; count of bases not matched to a gene: 5. Germline assignment: CDR1 SGHRS and CDR2 YFSETQ. Here the CDR3 reads CASSLRGQRNEKLFF. The CDR3 DNA reads TGCGCCAGCAGCTTGCGGGGACAGCGGAATGAAAAACTGTTTTTT.

This clonotype was seen a handful of times. V usage is TRBV4-2 and J usage is TRBJ1-1, with TRBD1 as a possible D gene (5 bases). The CDR3 length is 15 residues. Germline assignment: CDR1 LGHNA and CDR2 YNFKEQ. V was clipped by 4 bases and J by 3 bases, with 15 bases between them. The DNA for the CDR3 is TGTGCCAGCAGCCGACGGGAGTCGGGGGACACTGAAGCTTTCTTT. It specifies CASSRRESGDTEAFF.

The chain recombines TRBV11-2 with TRBJ1-1; 9 nucleotides align to TRBD1. The V gene end was trimmed by 4 bases and the J gene end by 8 bases; junction bases not matched to a gene: 5. The CDR3 is 13 residues long. Germline lookup yields CDR1 SGHAT and CDR2 FQNNGV. The CDR3 nucleotides are TGTGCCAGCAGCTCGGACAGGGGCGTCGAAGCTTTCTTT. It encodes CASSSDRGVEAFF.